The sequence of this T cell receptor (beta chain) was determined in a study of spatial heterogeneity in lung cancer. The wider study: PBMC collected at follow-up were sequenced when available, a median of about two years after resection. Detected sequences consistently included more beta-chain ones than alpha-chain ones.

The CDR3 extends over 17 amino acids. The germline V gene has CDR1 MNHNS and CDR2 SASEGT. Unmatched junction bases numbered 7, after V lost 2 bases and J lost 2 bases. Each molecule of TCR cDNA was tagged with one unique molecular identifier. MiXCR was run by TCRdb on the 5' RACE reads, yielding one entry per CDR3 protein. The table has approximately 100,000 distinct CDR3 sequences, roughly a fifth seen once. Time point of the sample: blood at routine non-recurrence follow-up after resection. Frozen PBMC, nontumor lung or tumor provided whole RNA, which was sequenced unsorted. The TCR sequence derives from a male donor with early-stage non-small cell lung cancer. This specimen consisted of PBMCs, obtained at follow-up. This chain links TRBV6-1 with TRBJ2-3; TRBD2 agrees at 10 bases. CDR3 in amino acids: CASSENFSGGPTDTQYF. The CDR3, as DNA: TGTGCCAGCAGTGAAAACTTTAGCGGGGGGCCCACAGATACGCAGTATTTT.